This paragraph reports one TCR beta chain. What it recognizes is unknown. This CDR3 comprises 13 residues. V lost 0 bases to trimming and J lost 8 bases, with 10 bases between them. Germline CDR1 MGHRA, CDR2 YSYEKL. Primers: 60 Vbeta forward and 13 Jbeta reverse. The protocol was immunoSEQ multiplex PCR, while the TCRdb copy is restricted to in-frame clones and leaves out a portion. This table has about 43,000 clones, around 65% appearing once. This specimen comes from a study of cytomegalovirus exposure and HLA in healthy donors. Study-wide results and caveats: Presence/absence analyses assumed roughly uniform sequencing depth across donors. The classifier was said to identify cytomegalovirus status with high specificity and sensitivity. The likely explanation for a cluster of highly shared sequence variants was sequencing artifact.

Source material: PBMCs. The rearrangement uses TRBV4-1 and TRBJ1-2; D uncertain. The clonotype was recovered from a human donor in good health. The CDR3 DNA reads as TGCGCCAGCAGCCAAGATCTGAGTCGGGGCTACACCTTC. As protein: CASSQDLSRGYTF.